The table lists the clone carrying this T cell receptor (beta chain) with a count of one. Its specificity is unknown. It may be a read error: a sequence one base away is much more abundant. The CDR3 consists of 15 residues. The germline gives CDR1 LGHDT, CDR2 YNNKEL (reference sequence). TCRdb passed the multiplex PCR reads through MiXCR, listing each CDR3 protein once. The sample consists of 130,000 or so distinct CDR3 sequences, about 30% of them appearing once. The data stem from a study of breast tumors, draining lymph nodes, adjacent tissues. Whole-study results and caveats: The data were judged consistent with most tumor T cells coming from lymph node and expanding in tumor.

Breast cancer patients provided tissue from their axillary draining lymph nodes. The gene calls are TRBV3-1 and TRBJ1-2; the D gene is possibly TRBD1 (5 bases). This clonotype originated in a female donor with breast cancer. Some clones in this sample may be carry-over from other donors' samples. The specimen was axillary lymph node tissue. The DNA of the CDR3 is TGTGCCAGCAACCAAGGGGCGGGGGGATTCTATGGCTACACCTTC. Translating it yields CASNQGAGGFYGYTF. Combining the CDR3 with reference TRBV3-1 and TRBJ1-2 gives the whole variable domain DTAVSQTPKYLVTQMGNDKSIKCEQNLGHDTMYWYKQDSKKFLKIMFSYNNKELIINETVPNRFSPKSPDKAHLNLHINSLELGDSAVYFCASNQGAGGFYGYTFGSGTRLTVV.